The rows below give T cell receptor beta chains drawn from one sample of a study of T cell responses to AZD1222 COVID-19 vaccine. Only in-frame clones appear in the TCRdb table, and some are missing; sequencing was by immunoSEQ multiplex PCR. The sample yields about 140,000 clones, 80% to 95% seen once. The specimen comprised peripheral blood, sampled on day 0 of AZD1222 vaccination. All receptors derive from an adult in good health. The CDR3 runs from the conserved cysteine through the conserved F or W. The order of the fields is J gene, V gene, CDR3 length, D gene, clone size, CDR3 DNA, CDR3 protein. The D gene is left open where the match is weak. A row's size may be missing; if present it is once, few, many or a size class.

J: TRBJ2-7
V: TRBV2
length: 14
D: TRBD1
size: NA
DNA: TGTGCCAGCAGTAGGACAGGGGGCTCCAACGAGCAGTACTTC
CDR3: CASSRTGGSNEQYF

J: TRBJ2-7
V: TRBV12-3/TRBV12-4
length: 11
D: NA
size: NA
DNA: TGTGCCAGCAGTTTGGGCTACGAGCAGTACTTC
CDR3: CASSLGYEQYF

J: TRBJ1-4
V: TRBV18
length: 15
D: TRBD1
size: NA
DNA: TGTGCCAGCTCATCAACCGGGACAGGGAATGAAAAACTGTTTTTT
CDR3: CASSSTGTGNEKLFF

J: TRBJ2-7
V: TRBV27
length: 16
D: NA
size: NA
DNA: TGTGCCAGCAGGAGGGAGGGGGCGACGGTTACTTACGAGCAGTACTTC
CDR3: CASRREGATVTYEQYF

J: TRBJ1-5
V: TRBV28
length: 15
D: NA
size: few
DNA: TGTGCCAGCAGTATCAGGAGTAAAGGGAATCAGCCCCAGCATTTT
CDR3: CASSIRSKGNQPQHF

J: TRBJ1-2
V: TRBV11-2
length: 13
D: NA
size: NA
DNA: TGTGCCAGCAGCTTAGTAACTCGTAATGGCTACACCTTC
CDR3: CASSLVTRNGYTF

J: TRBJ2-7
V: TRBV28
length: 11
D: NA
size: NA
DNA: TGTGCCAGCACCACTTGGGCTGAGCAGTACTTC
CDR3: CASTTWAEQYF

J: TRBJ1-1
V: TRBV6-2/TRBV6-3
length: 14
D: NA
size: NA
DNA: TGTGCCAGCAGTTACTCGGGCCGGTACACTGAAGCTTTCTTT
CDR3: CASSYSGRYTEAFF

J: TRBJ2-7
V: TRBV5-1
length: 13
D: NA
size: once
DNA: TGCGCCAGCAGCCCAGCCGGGGACGGCGAGCAGTACTTC
CDR3: CASSPAGDGEQYF

J: TRBJ2-1
V: TRBV7-3
length: 17
D: TRBD1
size: once
DNA: TGTGCCAGCAGCTTAATGTGGCGGGGACAGGGTCGAGATGAGCAGTTCTTC
CDR3: CASSLMWRGQGRDEQFF

J: TRBJ2-2
V: TRBV5-1
length: 14
D: TRBD1
size: NA
DNA: TGCGCCAGCAGCGGACAGGGGTCCCCCGGGGAGCTGTTTTTT
CDR3: CASSGQGSPGELFF

J: TRBJ2-3
V: TRBV25-1
length: 16
D: TRBD2
size: NA
DNA: TGTGCCAGCAGGGGGTTAGCGGGTCCAAAGGCAGATACGCAGTATTTT
CDR3: CASRGLAGPKADTQYF

J: TRBJ2-3
V: TRBV10-3
length: 13
D: NA
size: NA
DNA: TGTGCCACCTTAGCGATTAGCACAGATACGCAGTATTTT
CDR3: CATLAISTDTQYF

J: TRBJ2-7
V: TRBV15
length: 14
D: NA
size: NA
DNA: TGTGCCACCAGCAGGCCGTCATGGAAGGTCGAGCAGTACTTC
CDR3: CATSRPSWKVEQYF

J: TRBJ2-1
V: TRBV11-3
length: 15
D: NA
size: NA
DNA: TGTGCCAGCAGCTTAGATCGGAGCTCCTACAATGAGCAGTTCTTC
CDR3: CASSLDRSSYNEQFF

J: TRBJ1-3
V: TRBV10-1
length: 17
D: NA
size: NA
DNA: TGCGCCAGCAGTGAGGTAGGGGCCCTTCCCTCTGGAAACACCATATATTTT
CDR3: CASSEVGALPSGNTIYF

J: TRBJ1-1
V: TRBV7-2
length: 16
D: TRBD1
size: NA
DNA: TGTGCCAGCAGCCGGGACAGGGTCTTCATGAACACTGAAGCTTTCTTT
CDR3: CASSRDRVFMNTEAFF

J: TRBJ1-5
V: TRBV19
length: 15
D: NA
size: NA
DNA: TGTGCCAGTACCAGGTGGGGGGATAGCAATCAGCCCCAGCATTTT
CDR3: CASTRWGDSNQPQHF

J: TRBJ1-1
V: TRBV6-1
length: 14
D: NA
size: NA
DNA: TGTGCCAGCAGTGAAGCTCTGGGGCACACTGAAGCTTTCTTT
CDR3: CASSEALGHTEAFF

J: TRBJ1-1
V: TRBV11-3
length: 14
D: TRBD1
size: NA
DNA: TGTGCCAGCAGCCACCGGGACAGGGTAAATGAAGCTTTCTTT
CDR3: CASSHRDRVNEAFF

J: TRBJ2-3
V: TRBV5-4
length: 16
D: NA
size: NA
DNA: TGTGCCAGCAGCTTGTACGGGACTCCTAGCACAGATACGCAGTATTTT
CDR3: CASSLYGTPSTDTQYF

J: TRBJ1-5
V: TRBV19
length: 14
D: NA
size: once
DNA: TGTGCCAGCTCCTGGGGGAGTAGCAATCAGCCCCAGCATTTT
CDR3: CASSWGSSNQPQHF

J: TRBJ2-5
V: TRBV12-3/TRBV12-4
length: 13
D: NA
size: NA
DNA: TGTGCCAGCAGGTTAGCCTTCCAAGAGACCCAGTACTTC
CDR3: CASRLAFQETQYF

J: TRBJ2-2
V: TRBV28
length: 19
D: NA
size: NA
DNA: TGTGCCAGCAGTCCCTGGATATCGGGGGAGATAACGGACACCGGGGAGCTGTTTTTT
CDR3: CASSPWISGEITDTGELFF

J: TRBJ2-7
V: TRBV3-1/TRBV3-2
length: 14
D: NA
size: NA
DNA: TGTGCCAGCCCGGGGCCCGGTTTACCCTACGAGCAGTACTTC
CDR3: CASPGPGLPYEQYF

J: TRBJ1-2
V: TRBV7-9
length: 15
D: NA
size: NA
DNA: TGTGCCAGCAGCTTAGAGGGCGGAGCTAACTATGGCTACACCTTC
CDR3: CASSLEGGANYGYTF

J: TRBJ2-7
V: TRBV5-5
length: 14
D: NA
size: NA
DNA: TGTGCCAGCAGCTTGGACTCCGACCTTGGCGAGCAGTACTTC
CDR3: CASSLDSDLGEQYF

J: TRBJ2-2
V: TRBV7-6
length: 13
D: NA
size: NA
DNA: TGTGCCAGCAGCTTAATCGTCACCGGGGAGCTGTTTTTT
CDR3: CASSLIVTGELFF

J: TRBJ1-5
V: TRBV6-5
length: 14
D: TRBD1
size: NA
DNA: TGTGCCAGCTCACAGGGGGGGCTCGGTCAGCCCCAGCATTTT
CDR3: CASSQGGLGQPQHF

J: TRBJ1-3
V: TRBV6-2/TRBV6-3
length: 15
D: NA
size: NA
DNA: TGTGCCAGCAGTTCCGTCAGGGGATCGGGAAACACCATATATTTT
CDR3: CASSSVRGSGNTIYF

J: TRBJ1-6
V: TRBV19
length: 14
D: TRBD1
size: few
DNA: TGTGCCAGTACCGGACAGGCCTATAATTCACCCCTCCACTTT
CDR3: CASTGQAYNSPLHF

J: TRBJ2-2
V: TRBV30
length: 16
D: NA
size: NA
DNA: TGTGCCTGGAGTGTAGTGGCAGGCTTGGGGACCGGGGAGCTGTTTTTT
CDR3: CAWSVVAGLGTGELFF

J: TRBJ1-5
V: TRBV5-1
length: 15
D: TRBD1
size: NA
DNA: TGCGCCAGCAGCCTGGCAGGGGGGGAAGGACAGCCCCAGCATTTT
CDR3: CASSLAGGEGQPQHF

J: TRBJ1-5
V: TRBV6-5
length: 12
D: NA
size: once
DNA: TGTGCCAGCAGGAAGGGCACTCAGCCCCAGCATTTT
CDR3: CASRKGTQPQHF

J: TRBJ2-7
V: TRBV7-2
length: 15
D: TRBD2
size: NA
DNA: TGTGCCAGCAGCCCCAGCGGGAGGGCCAGGTGGGAGCAGTACTTC
CDR3: CASSPSGRARWEQYF

J: TRBJ1-2
V: TRBV4-3
length: 14
D: NA
size: few
DNA: TGCGCCAGCAGCCAAGATCTATCCGTGATTGGCTACACCTTC
CDR3: CASSQDLSVIGYTF

J: TRBJ2-3
V: TRBV30
length: 15
D: NA
size: NA
DNA: TGTGCCTGGAGCTCCCTGGGTCCGGGCACAGATACGCAGTATTTT
CDR3: CAWSSLGPGTDTQYF